This TCR beta chain was captured in a study of blood T cell repertoires in COVID-19. TCRdb's copy holds only in-frame clones and misses some; the assay was immunoSEQ multiplex PCR. This table has approximately 280,000 clones, 80% to 85% appearing once. Germline CDR1 and CDR2: MNHEY and SMNVEV (reference sequence). V lost 6 bases and J 4 bases, leaving 13 bases between the germline ends. This CDR3 comprises 13 residues. The receptor was derived from a man aged 35-49 years who had been exposed to COVID-19. Sequenced sample: PBMCs or T cells enriched from blood (not recorded which). The chain joins TRBV27 to TRBJ2-7; possibly TRBD1 for D (5 bases). The chain's CDR3 is CASRWGFNYEQYF. The CDR3 DNA reads TGTGCCAGCAGGTGGGGCTTTAATTACGAGCAGTACTTC.